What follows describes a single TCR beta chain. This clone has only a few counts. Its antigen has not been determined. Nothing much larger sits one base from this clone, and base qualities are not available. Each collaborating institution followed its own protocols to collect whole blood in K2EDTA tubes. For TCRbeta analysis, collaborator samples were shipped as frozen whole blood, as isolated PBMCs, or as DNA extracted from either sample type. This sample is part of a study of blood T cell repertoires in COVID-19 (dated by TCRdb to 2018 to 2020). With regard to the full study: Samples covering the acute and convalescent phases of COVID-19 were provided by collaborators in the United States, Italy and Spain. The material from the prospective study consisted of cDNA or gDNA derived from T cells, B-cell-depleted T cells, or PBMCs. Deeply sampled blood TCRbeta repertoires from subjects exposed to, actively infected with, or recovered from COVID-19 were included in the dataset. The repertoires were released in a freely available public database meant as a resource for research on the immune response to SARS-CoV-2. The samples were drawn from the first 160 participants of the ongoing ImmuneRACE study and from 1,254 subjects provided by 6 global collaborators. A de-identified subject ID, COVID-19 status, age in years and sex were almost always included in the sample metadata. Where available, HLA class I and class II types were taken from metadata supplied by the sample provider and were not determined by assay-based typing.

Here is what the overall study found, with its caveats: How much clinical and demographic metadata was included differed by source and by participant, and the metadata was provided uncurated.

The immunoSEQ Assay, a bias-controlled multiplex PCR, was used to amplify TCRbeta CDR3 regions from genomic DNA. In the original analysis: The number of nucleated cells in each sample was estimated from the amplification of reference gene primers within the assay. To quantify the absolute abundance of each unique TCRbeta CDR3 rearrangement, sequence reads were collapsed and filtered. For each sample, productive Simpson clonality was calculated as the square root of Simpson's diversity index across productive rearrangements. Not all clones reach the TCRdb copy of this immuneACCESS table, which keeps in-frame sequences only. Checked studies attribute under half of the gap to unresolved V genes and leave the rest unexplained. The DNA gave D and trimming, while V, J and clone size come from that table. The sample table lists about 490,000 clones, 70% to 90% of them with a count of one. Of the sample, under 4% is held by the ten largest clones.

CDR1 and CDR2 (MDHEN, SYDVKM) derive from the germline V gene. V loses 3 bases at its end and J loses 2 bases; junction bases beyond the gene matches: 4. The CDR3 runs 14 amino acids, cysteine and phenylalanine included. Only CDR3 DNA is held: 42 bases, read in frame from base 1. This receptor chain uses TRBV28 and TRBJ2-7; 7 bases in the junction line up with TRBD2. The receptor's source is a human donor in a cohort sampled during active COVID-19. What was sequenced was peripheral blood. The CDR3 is CASSFTGGPYEQYF. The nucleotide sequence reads TGTGCCAGCAGTTTTACGGGGGGTCCCTACGAGCAGTACTTC.